These 18 T cell receptor beta chains were sequenced from one sample in a study of identical twins' blood T cells (dated by TCRdb to between 2011 and 2013). The library was made by 5' RACE. The instrument given in TCRdb is Illumina Genome Analyzer IIx. Using fastp trimming at Q25 and MiXCR clonotype assembly, TCRdb reanalyzed the public sequencing data and kept in-frame beta chains. Each CDR3 protein gets just one entry, which takes the most common genes and DNA from the rows behind it. The sample includes roughly 340,000 distinct CDR3 sequences, with roughly 28% observed a single time. The top ten clonotypes cover around 5.6% of the sample. The sequencing sample was made of PBMCs. These receptors originate from a woman aged 18-49 years in good health.

This clonotype was seen many times. J is TRBJ1-1 and V is TRBV29-1; D is ambiguous. V was trimmed by 4 bases and J by 7 bases, leaving 10 bases between them. The length of the CDR3 is 11 residues. The germline CDR1 and CDR2 sequences are SQVTM and ANQGSEA. CDR3 DNA: TGCAGCGTTGGAAGTATCTATGAAGCTTTCTTT. Its translation: CSVGSIYEAFF.

This clonotype came up many times. This chain connects TRBV29-1 to TRBJ1-1; TRBD1 aligns across 7 bases. This CDR3 comprises 13 residues. Germline CDR1 reads SQVTM; CDR2 reads ANQGSEA. V shed 4 bases, J shed 0 bases, and the junction held 2 bases outside the gene matches. CDR3 protein: CSVGQGLNTEAFF. CDR3 DNA: TGCAGCGTTGGACAGGGTCTGAACACTGAAGCTTTCTTT.

Remarks on this clonotype: Mismatch with germline at one junction end may stem from a read error. The gene calls are TRBV5-1 and TRBJ1-1; D gene ambiguous. CDR1 is SGHRS and CDR2 is YFSETQ in the germline V gene. There are 14 residues in the CDR3. The CDR3: CDSSLGGMNTEAFF. The CDR3 DNA follows: TGCGACAGCAGCTTGGGCGGGATGAACACTGAAGCTTTCTTT.

The rearrangement joins TRBV18 to TRBJ2-7, with TRBD1 as a possible D gene (5 bases). CDR1 is KGHSH and CDR2 is LQKENI in the germline V gene. V lost 3 bases to trimming and J lost 2 bases, with 8 bases between them. This CDR3 region has 13 residues. The CDR3 loop reads CASSPDSAYEQYF. CDR3 nucleotide sequence: TGTGCCAGCTCACCCGACAGCGCCTACGAGCAGTACTTC.

This rearrangement joins TRBV11-3 to TRBJ2-3, with 8 bases that match TRBD2. Germline CDR1 and CDR2: SGHNT and YENEEA. The length of the CDR3 is 15 residues. V lost 1 base, J lost 5 bases, and 5 bases stayed unmatched. The CDR3 sequence: CASSLGSGGRDTQYF. For the CDR3, the DNA is TGTGCCAGCAGCTTAGGCTCGGGAGGGCGAGATACGCAGTATTTT.

This clonotype was detected ten times or more. The chain employs TRBV25-1 and TRBJ2-7, with 12 bases fitting TRBD2. V shed 1 base, J shed 4 bases, and the junction held 8 bases outside the gene matches. Per germline, CDR1 MGHDK and CDR2 SYGVNS. There are 17 residues in the CDR3. The CDR3 DNA reads as TGTGCCAGCAGTGAATCCGCTAGCGGGAGGGCCCATTACGAGCAGTACTTC. Residues: CASSESASGRAHYEQYF.

The J gene is TRBJ2-3, the V gene TRBV6-6; possibly TRBD2 for D (6 bases). The CDR3 spans 12 residues. Germline V gene data show CDR1 as MNHNY and CDR2 as SVGAGI (reference sequence). V was pared by 6 bases and J by 3 bases, with 7 bases between. The CDR3 coding sequence is TGTGCCAGCAGACGGGAGACAGATACGCAGTATTTT. This translates into CASRRETDTQYF.

This clonotype has only a few counts. This chain uses TRBV12-3 or TRBV12-4 with TRBJ2-7; the D is unclear. V was trimmed by 5 bases and J by 3 bases, leaving 11 bases between them. The CDR3 contains 13 residues. The CDR3: CASSLGSFYEQYF. CDR3 DNA: TGTGCCAGCAGTCTAGGTAGTTTCTACGAGCAGTACTTC.

This sequence joins TRBV19 and TRBJ1-2, with TRBD1 identical over 9 bases. The CDR3 is made up of 15 amino acids. Per the germline V gene, CDR1 is LNHDA and CDR2 is SQIVND (reference sequence). Germline trimming cut 4 bases from V and 0 bases from J; bases unmatched to any gene: 3. The CDR3 DNA reads TGTGCCAGTAGTACCAGACAGGGGGCTAACTATGGCTACACCTTC. It encodes CASSTRQGANYGYTF.

Notes on this clonotype: A much larger clonotype is one base distant, so this may be a read error. The chain carries TRBV10-3 and TRBJ1-3; D unresolved. V was pared by 0 bases and J by 0 bases, with 9 bases between. CDR1 is ENHRY, CDR2 SYGVKD, per germline. CDR3 length: 16 amino acids. Here the CDR3 reads CAISESGGTSGNTIYF. The CDR3 bases are TGTGCCATCAGTGAGTCAGGAGGAACCTCTGGAAACACCATATATTTT.

This clonotype was seen repeatedly, ten times or more. The V call is TRBV6-2 or TRBV6-3, the J call TRBJ1-5; D remains unclear. The CDR3 sequence is 13 residues long. CDR1 is MNHEY, CDR2 SVGEGT, per germline. Trimming shortened V by 4 bases and J by 4 bases, and 8 bases separated the two germline ends. CDR3 DNA: TGTGCCAGCAGTTTTGGAGAGAATCAGCCCCAGCATTTT. Translating it yields CASSFGENQPQHF.

This clonotype was detected only once. The V and J genes are TRBV7-2 and TRBJ1-5; D ambiguous. Germline V gene sequence: CDR1 SGHTA, CDR2 FQGNSA. V dropped 1 base and J dropped 6 bases, with 13 bases sitting between them. This CDR3 contains 15 residues. The CDR3: CASSLGSRNSQPQHF. As DNA, the CDR3 is TGTGCCAGCAGCTTAGGGTCCAGAAACAGTCAGCCCCAGCATTTT.

This clonotype was counted a few times. This chain uses TRBV7-2 with TRBJ1-1; weak D call: TRBD1 (5 bases). Germline CDR1 is SGHTA and CDR2 is FQGNSA. The ends were cut back, 1 base at V and 5 bases at J, with 11 bases in the middle. The CDR3 runs 14 residues. Written as DNA, the CDR3 is TGTGCCAGCAGCTTAGGGAGAGGGGAGACTGAAGCTTTCTTT. It translates to CASSLGRGETEAFF. Based on the CDR3 plus reference TRBV7-2 and TRBJ1-1, the full variable domain is GAGVSQSPSNKVTEKGKDVELRCDPISGHTALYWYRQSLGQGLEFLIYFQGNSAPDKSGLPSDRFSAERTGGSVSTLTIQRTQQEDSAVYLCASSLGRGETEAFFGQGTRLTVV.

This clonotype was detected only a few times. The chain couples TRBV20-1 to TRBJ2-7; no definite D call. CDR3 length: 11 residues. CDR1 is DFQATT and CDR2 is SNEGSKA in the germline V gene (reference sequence). The V and J ends lost 1 base and 3 bases respectively, with 4 bases between them. CDR3 amino acids: CSARVDYEQYF. The CDR3 nucleotides read TGCAGTGCTAGAGTAGACTACGAGCAGTACTTC.

This clonotype was recorded at least ten times. The chain has TRBV19 and TRBJ1-4, with D tentatively TRBD1 (5 bases). The CDR3 runs 14 residues. Germline V gene sequence: CDR1 LNHDA, CDR2 SQIVND (reference sequence). The V end was cut by 7 bases, the J end by 8 bases, with 17 bases between. In DNA form, the CDR3 reads TGTGCCAGTACCACACAGGTTATCGGAGAAAAACTGTTTTTT. Translation: CASTTQVIGEKLFF. The complete variable domain, with remaining parts taken from reference TRBV19 and TRBJ1-4, reads DGGITQSPKYLFRKEGQNVTLSCEQNLNHDAMYWYRQDPGQGLRLIYYSQIVNDFQKGDIAEGYSVSREKKESFPLTVTSAQKNPTAFYLCASTTQVIGEKLFFGSGTQLSVL.

CDR3 in DNA: TGTGCCAGCAGGACAGGGGGAACTAATGAAAAACTGTTTTTT. This codes for CASRTGGTNEKLFF. The chain uses TRBV12-3 or TRBV12-4 and TRBJ1-4; TRBD1 matches 9 bases. This CDR3 is built from 14 residues. Trimming at V came to 6 bases and at J to 1 base, leaving 0 bases not matched to a gene.

A few counts support this clonotype. The chain carries TRBV7-8 and TRBJ1-1; 7 bases line up with TRBD1. The CDR3 length is 14 residues. Germline CDR1 and CDR2: SGHVS and FQNEAQ. The V gene end was trimmed by 5 bases and the J gene end by 7 bases; junction bases not matched to a gene: 10. As DNA, the CDR3 is TGTGCCAGCAGCCCCCCCGGGACAGCCCTTGAAGCTTTCTTT. Translating it yields CASSPPGTALEAFF.

This clonotype was seen only a few times. The chain uses TRBV12-3 or TRBV12-4 and TRBJ1-1; 7 bases are a match to TRBD1. Losses at the gene ends were 5 bases for V and 6 bases for J; bases not matched to a gene: 9. The CDR3 is 14 amino acids. The DNA for the CDR3 is TGTGCCAGCAGTCATCTCGACAGGGCCCCTGAAGCTTTCTTT. Translation gives CASSHLDRAPEAFF.